These T cell receptor beta chains were read from a single sample in a study of shared clonotypes between healthy human individuals. The table came from immunoSEQ multiplex PCR; TCRdb's copy has only in-frame clones and leaves some out. Counted here are over a million clones, around 97% occurring once; the ten biggest clones make up roughly 1.2%. The specimen was naive CD4+ T cells sorted from blood. Source of these receptors: a man aged 30 to 45 in good health. Both conserved end residues are part of each CDR3. Fields, in order: V gene, D gene, J gene, clone size, CDR3 DNA, CDR3 protein. A D gene is named only where the DNA matches it firmly. Size is stated for part of the rows, as once, few or many counts, or as a class when the clone is expanded.

>TRBV30|TRBD2|TRBJ2-1|NA
TGTGCCTGGAGTGTATTAGCGGGGCAGTTCTTC
CAWSVLAGQFF
>TRBV18|TRBD1|TRBJ2-3|NA
TGTGCCAGCTCACACCTCCGGGACAGGAGCACAGATACGCAGTATTTT
CASSHLRDRSTDTQYF
>TRBV6-4|TRBD1|TRBJ2-1|NA
TGTGCCAGCAGTGAACAGGGGCGCGGACACAATGAGCAGTTCTTC
CASSEQGRGHNEQFF
>TRBV19|NA|TRBJ1-2|NA
TGTGCCAGTAGTATCACGGGCTATGGCTACACCTTC
CASSITGYGYTF
>TRBV27|TRBD1|TRBJ1-5|NA
TGTGCCAGCAGTTCCGACAGGGGATACCAGCCCCAGCATTTT
CASSSDRGYQPQHF
>TRBV18|TRBD1|TRBJ2-5|NA
TGTGCCAGCTCACCACCTTGGACAGGGGTGTGTTTTATGTTTGGACCCCGACTACAAGAGACCCAGTACTTC
CASSPPWTGVCFMFGPRLQETQYF
>TRBV5-6|TRBD1|TRBJ2-7|NA
TGTGCCAGCAGCTTGGGAAAGGACAGGGACGAGCAGTACTTC
CASSLGKDRDEQYF
>TRBV5-4|NA|TRBJ1-1|NA
TGTGCCAGCAGCTGGGACATTTGGAACACTGAAGCTTTCTTT
CASSWDIWNTEAFF
>TRBV5-1|TRBD2|TRBJ2-3|NA
TGCGCCAGCAGCTTGGGGGTATCTGGGGGACTAGCGGATGATACGCAGTATTTT
CASSLGVSGGLADDTQYF
>TRBV2|NA|TRBJ2-7|once
TGTGCCAGCAGAAGCCGCCCTGGGGGCTACGAGCAGTACTTC
CASRSRPGGYEQYF
>TRBV5-5|NA|TRBJ1-5|NA
TGTGCCAGCAGCCCGGGACCGAAGAATCAGCCCCAGCATTTT
CASSPGPKNQPQHF
>TRBV5-4|NA|TRBJ1-3|NA
TGTGCCAGCAGCTTGGCAGGAAGCTCTGGAAACACCATATATTTT
CASSLAGSSGNTIYF
>TRBV28|NA|TRBJ2-1|NA
TGTGCCAGCAGTTTATATGGGAGATCGGGCAAGCAGTTCTTC
CASSLYGRSGKQFF
>TRBV5-1|TRBD1|TRBJ2-7|NA
TGCGCCAGCAGCCACGGACAGGGTGGGTACGAGCAGTACTTC
CASSHGQGGYEQYF
>TRBV28|NA|TRBJ2-5|NA
TGTGCCAGCAGTTTTCGCCAGGTGGGGGAGACCCAGTACTTC
CASSFRQVGETQYF
>TRBV5-5|NA|TRBJ1-3|NA
TGTGCCAGCAGCTTGGCCCCACGGGGGGCGGACACCATATATTTT
CASSLAPRGADTIYF
>TRBV7-9|TRBD1|TRBJ1-4|once
TGTGCCAGCAGCTTTACCGGGACAGGGAGGTCCAACGAAAAACTGTTTTTT
CASSFTGTGRSNEKLFF
>TRBV5-6|NA|TRBJ2-1|NA
TGTGCCAGCAGCTTGGTGTTCAGGGGCCTCTCCTACAATGAGCAGTTCTTC
CASSLVFRGLSYNEQFF
>TRBV5-1|TRBD2|TRBJ2-7|NA
TGCGCCAGCAGCTTGGTTTCTAGCGGGAGCCTTACCTACGAGCAGTACTTC
CASSLVSSGSLTYEQYF
>TRBV6-5|NA|TRBJ1-2|NA
TGTGCCAGCAGTTACTCTCGAGGGGGAGGGTATGGCTACACCTTC
CASSYSRGGGYGYTF
>TRBV30|TRBD2|TRBJ2-1|NA
TGTGCCTGGGGGCGGGAGGGCCTGGGAAATGAGCAGTTCTTC
CAWGREGLGNEQFF
>TRBV27|TRBD1|TRBJ2-7|NA
TGTGCCAGCAGTTTCAGATCAGGGGGCACCGAGCAGTACTTC
CASSFRSGGTEQYF
>TRBV29-1|TRBD1|TRBJ2-7|NA
TGCAGCGTTGGCCCTCTCGCAGGGGGCTACGAGCAGTACTTC
CSVGPLAGGYEQYF
>TRBV7-2|NA|TRBJ1-1|NA
TGTGCCAGCAGCCCCCGGCAGGGTGGAAGCACTGAAGCTTTCTTT
CASSPRQGGSTEAFF
>TRBV11-2|TRBD2|TRBJ2-2|NA
TGTGCCAGCAGCTTGGACCTAGCGGGAGGGCCGGACGCCGGGGAGCTGTTTTTT
CASSLDLAGGPDAGELFF
>TRBV5-6|NA|TRBJ1-1|NA
TGTGCCAGCAGCTTGAATCCAGGGGTCTTTACTGAAGCTTTCTTT
CASSLNPGVFTEAFF
>TRBV7-9|NA|TRBJ2-1|NA
TGTGCCAGCAGCTTAGAACCCTCCCCAAGCTCCTACAATGAGCAGTTCTTC
CASSLEPSPSSYNEQFF
>TRBV30|NA|TRBJ1-5|NA
TGTGCCTGGAGTGCCGGGATTGATCAGCCCCAGCATTTT
CAWSAGIDQPQHF
>TRBV30|NA|TRBJ2-5|NA
TGTGCCTGGACGGGGGAGGGGGAGGAGACCCAGTACTTC
CAWTGEGEETQYF
>TRBV2|TRBD2|TRBJ2-7|NA
TGTGCCAGCAGTGGACTCTCTAGCGGAACCTACGAGCAGTACTTC
CASSGLSSGTYEQYF
>TRBV21-1|NA|TRBJ2-3|NA
TGTGCCAGCAGCAAAGAGAATAGCACAGATACGCAGTATTTT
CASSKENSTDTQYF
>TRBV5-4|NA|TRBJ2-1|NA
TGTGCCAGCAGCAGTCCGGGGAATGAGCAGTTCTTC
CASSSPGNEQFF
>TRBV7-6|TRBD2|TRBJ2-1|NA
TGTGCCAGCACCGTAGGACTAGCGGGAGCCAGCTACAATGAGCAGTTCTTC
CASTVGLAGASYNEQFF
>TRBV5-1|NA|TRBJ2-7|NA
TGCGCCAGCAGCTTGGCGGGCGGAGTTAACCTAGGCATTAGGTCCTATTGGGAGCAGTACTTC
CASSLAGGVNLGIRSYWEQYF
>TRBV10-2|NA|TRBJ2-1|NA
TGCGCCAGCAGTGAGGGCCAGCGGGCCGGGGGCAATGAGCAGTTCTTC
CASSEGQRAGGNEQFF
>TRBV5-4|TRBD1|TRBJ1-2|once
TGTGCCAGCAGCTTACCGGGACAGCAAATGAGCGTCACCTTC
CASSLPGQQMSVTF
>TRBV19|NA|TRBJ2-2|NA
TGTGCCAGTAGTACTCGCCCTCCAGGAACCGGGGAGCTGTTTTTT
CASSTRPPGTGELFF
>TRBV7-2|NA|TRBJ2-1|NA
TGTGCCAGCAGCTTAAGGAGGAGCGGCCCCGGCGAGCAGTTCTTC
CASSLRRSGPGEQFF
>TRBV27|TRBD2|TRBJ2-3|NA
TGTGCCAGCAGTTTATCGGGCGGGAGGCGGGCAGATACGCAGTATTTT
CASSLSGGRRADTQYF
>TRBV2|TRBD1|TRBJ1-1|NA
TGTGCCAGCAGGACAGGGGCCACAGGGACTGAAGCTTTCTTT
CASRTGATGTEAFF
>TRBV4-1|NA|TRBJ1-3|once
TGCGCCAGCAGCCACCCTCGAGGCCTATATTTT
CASSHPRGLYF
>TRBV5-4|NA|TRBJ1-1|NA
TGTGCCAGCAGGACTAACACTGAAGCTTTCTTT
CASRTNTEAFF
>TRBV15|NA|TRBJ2-1|NA
TGTGCCACCAGCAGAGCCTCGGGAATAGGCTACAATGAGCAGTTCTTC
CATSRASGIGYNEQFF
>TRBV28|TRBD1|TRBJ2-1|NA
TGTGCCAGCAGTGTGACAGGGGGTTTCAACAATGAGCAGTTCTTC
CASSVTGGFNNEQFF
>TRBV10-3|NA|TRBJ2-2|NA
TGTGCCATCAGGCCCGGTACCGGGGAGCTGTTTTTT
CAIRPGTGELFF
>TRBV28|TRBD1|TRBJ2-1|NA
TGTGCCAGCAGCCCAGGGGGCCCCTCCTACAATGAGCAGTTCTTC
CASSPGGPSYNEQFF
>TRBV5-4|NA|TRBJ2-1|once
TGTGCCAGCAGCTCCACTGTGGGAGGCGTCCCCTACAATGAGCAGTTCTTC
CASSSTVGGVPYNEQFF
>TRBV7-2|NA|TRBJ2-1|NA
TGTGCCAGTAGGAGGGAGGTATCGAATGAGCAGTTCTTC
CASRREVSNEQFF
>TRBV2|NA|TRBJ2-3|NA
TGTGCCAGCCACGTGGGCGGAAGAGTGATCACAGATACGCAGTATTTT
CASHVGGRVITDTQYF
>TRBV19|NA|TRBJ2-6|NA
TGTGCCAGTAGTATCCTCTTAGGTCCTGGGGCCAACGTCCTGACTTTC
CASSILLGPGANVLTF
>TRBV7-8|NA|TRBJ2-1|NA
TGTGCCAGCAGCTTAGGGGCAGGGAATTACAATGAGCAGTTCTTC
CASSLGAGNYNEQFF
>TRBV6-5|NA|TRBJ2-7|NA
TGTGCCAGCAGTTTTGACTCCCTCTCAGCGCAGTACTTC
CASSFDSLSAQYF